The 27 T cell receptor beta chains in this list originate from one sample, sequenced in a study of shared clonotypes between healthy human individuals. The method was immunoSEQ multiplex PCR; TCRdb's version includes in-frame clones alone and lacks a portion of them. This sample has about 1 million clones; around 74% occur once, and the top ten carry approximately 1.3%. Sequences were obtained from memory CD4+ T cells sorted from blood. Stated subset: CD45RA-negative fraction. The receptors were sampled from a man aged 18 to 29 in good health.

The rearrangement links TRBV10-3 to TRBJ1-4; weak D call: TRBD1 (5 bases). The germline CDR1 and CDR2 sequences are ENHRY and SYGVKD. The CDR3 sequence is 13 residues long. Trimming took 6 bases from V and 8 from J, leaving 13 bases between them. Here the CDR3 reads CAISIRVWEKLFF. The DNA of the CDR3 is TGTGCCATCAGCATCAGGGTATGGGAAAAACTGTTTTTT.

CDR3 bases: TGTGCCAGCAGTTACTCAAACCAGGGGTTGGGGGAGCAGTACTTC. This encodes CASSYSNQGLGEQYF. The chain recombines TRBV6-5 with TRBJ2-7; tentative D call: TRBD1 (6 bases). This CDR3 spans 15 amino acids. Trimming stripped 0 bases from V and 7 bases from J, with 16 bases between. The germline V gene encodes CDR1 MNHEY and CDR2 SVGAGI.

As to this clone: Other DNA sequences in this specimen translate into the identical CDR3. The chain couples TRBV13 to TRBJ1-6; TRBD1 matches 8 bases. The V and J ends lost 0 bases and 9 bases, in that order; junction bases with no gene match: 4. The germline CDR1 and CDR2 sequences are PRHDT and FYEKMQ (reference sequence). The length of the CDR3 is 15 residues. As DNA, the CDR3 is TGTGCCAGCAGCTTAGGACAGGGGGGCGGTTCACCCCTCCACTTT. It codes for CASSLGQGGGSPLHF.

This chain joins TRBV5-4 and TRBJ2-3; tentatively, D is TRBD1 or TRBD2 (6 bases each). V was shortened by 1 base and J by 0 bases, with 15 bases between the two germline ends. CDR1 SGHNT and CDR2 YYREEE come from the germline V gene (reference sequence). The CDR3 covers 17 residues. The CDR3 bases are TGTGCCAGCAGCTTGTTGTCCGGGGGCTTCAGCACAGATACGCAGTATTTT. Translation gives CASSLLSGGFSTDTQYF.

The rearrangement uses TRBV29-1 and TRBJ1-1, with TRBD1 matching 11 bases. Germline assignment: CDR1 SQVTM and CDR2 ANQGSEA. V dropped 5 bases and J dropped 4; count of bases not matched to a gene: 9. The CDR3 runs 15 residues. The CDR3 protein is CSVTGTGGFSTEAFF. CDR3 nucleotide sequence: TGCAGCGTTACCGGGACAGGGGGTTTTAGCACTGAAGCTTTCTTT. Full variable domain (rest looked up from reference TRBV29-1 and TRBJ1-1): SAVISQKPSRDICQRGTSLTIQCQVDSQVTMMFWYRQQPGQSLTLIATANQGSEATYESGFVIDKFPISRPNLTFSTLTVSNMSPEDSSIYLCSVTGTGGFSTEAFFGQGTRLTVV.

V is TRBV28 and J is TRBJ1-2, with TRBD1 identical over 8 bases. V gave up 5 bases and J gave up 5 bases; unmatched junction bases: 7. Germline CDR1 MDHEN, CDR2 SYDVKM. The CDR3 has 14 residues. CDR3 protein: CASSVGTGIYGYTF. In DNA, the CDR3 is TGTGCCAGCAGTGTGGGGACAGGAATTTATGGCTACACCTTC.

The chain is built from TRBV11-2 and TRBJ2-7; D gene ambiguous. Trimming stripped 0 bases from V and 3 bases from J, with 12 bases between. The CDR3 totals 15 residues. CDR1 SGHAT and CDR2 FQNNGV come from the germline V gene. CDR3 amino acids: CASSLDQVVVYEQYF. The CDR3 nucleotides read TGTGCCAGCAGCTTAGACCAGGTAGTCGTCTACGAGCAGTACTTC.

This clone turned up a few times. The chain joins TRBV18 to TRBJ1-4; a weak D match, TRBD1 (6 bases). The CDR3 sequence is 16 residues long. V lost 4 bases to trimming and J lost 2 bases, with 14 bases between them. The germline V gene encodes CDR1 KGHSH and CDR2 LQKENI. The CDR3 DNA reads as TGTGCCAGCTCACGCCCAGGGGAGTTGACTAATGAAAAACTGTTTTTT. It yields the protein CASSRPGELTNEKLFF.

The CDR3 DNA is TGCGCCAGCAGCTCGGAATCCACCAGCACTGAAGCTTTCTTT. This translates into CASSSESTSTEAFF. The chain has TRBV5-1 and TRBJ1-1; D unresolved. V was shortened by 3 bases and J by 4 bases, with 13 bases between the two germline ends. This CDR3 is built from 14 residues. CDR1 SGHRS and CDR2 YFSETQ come from the germline V gene.

The gene calls are TRBV10-3 and TRBJ1-6; 10 bases line up with TRBD1. Germline lookup yields CDR1 ENHRY and CDR2 SYGVKD. There are 14 residues in the CDR3. With 3 bases clipped from V and 9 bases from J, the junction kept 2 bases outside the gene matches. CDR3 amino acids: CAISDGDRGSPLHF. The CDR3 DNA is TGTGCCATCAGTGATGGGGACAGGGGTTCACCCCTCCACTTT.

This clone has only one observation. The chain has TRBV10-3 and TRBJ2-2; D may match TRBD1 or TRBD2 (6 bases each). The CDR3 spans 14 residues. V was clipped by 8 bases and J by 0 bases, with 10 bases between them. CDR1 is ENHRY and CDR2 is SYGVKD in the germline V gene. CDR3 DNA: TGTGCCATCGGGGGGCTTTCGAACACCGGGGAGCTGTTTTTT. It encodes CAIGGLSNTGELFF.

This clone was seen more than once but under ten times. The chain joins TRBV10-3 to TRBJ1-3; D uncertain. Germline V lookup: CDR1 ENHRY, CDR2 SYGVKD. V lost 4 bases to trimming and J lost 4 bases, with 11 bases between them. The CDR3 is 14 residues long. The CDR3 loop reads CAISGRGKGNTIYF. CDR3 nucleotides: TGTGCCATCAGTGGACGGGGTAAGGGAAACACCATATATTTT.

This clone was detected a few times. This chain joins TRBV18 and TRBJ1-4, with TRBD1 as a possible D gene (5 bases). The length of the CDR3 is 15 residues. V was shortened by 4 bases and J by 3 bases, with 12 bases between the two germline ends. CDR1 is KGHSH, CDR2 LQKENI, per germline. The CDR3 spells CASSLTRQPNEKLFF. In DNA form, the CDR3 reads TGTGCCAGCTCACTCACCCGACAGCCTAATGAAAAACTGTTTTTT.

Points on this clone: In the same sample, other DNA sequences code for this CDR3. The chain recombines TRBV10-3 with TRBJ1-1, with 7 nucleotides matching TRBD1. The CDR3 runs to 13 residues. CDR1 ENHRY and CDR2 SYGVKD come from the germline V gene. V lost 6 bases, J lost 0 bases, and 1 base stayed unmatched. The CDR3 nucleotides read TGTGCCATCAGACAGGGGTTGAACACTGAAGCTTTCTTT. Translation: CAIRQGLNTEAFF.

The rearrangement links TRBV29-1 to TRBJ2-2; 7 positions match TRBD2. With V trimmed by 7 bases and J by 7 bases, 15 bases remained unmatched. Germline V lookup: CDR1 SQVTM, CDR2 ANQGSEA. This CDR3 comprises 15 residues. The CDR3 region is CSASPSGLGSGELFF. The DNA of the CDR3 is TGCAGCGCTTCTCCTAGCGGTTTGGGGAGCGGGGAGCTGTTTTTT.

This clone was observed a single time. In nucleotides, the CDR3 is TGTGCCAGCAGTGATCCCCGAGGAGGGCGGAACAATGAGCAGTTCTTC. It codes for CASSDPRGGRNNEQFF. The chain couples TRBV6-1 to TRBJ2-1, with D possibly matching TRBD2 (6 bases). Trimming took off 3 bases at V and 5 bases at J, with 17 bases between the two ends. The CDR3 extends over 16 amino acids. From germline, CDR1 is MNHNS and CDR2 SASEGT.

This clone has a count of ten or more. Other nucleotide sequences from this sample produce the same CDR3. The chain carries TRBV30 and TRBJ1-6; TRBD1 aligns across 8 bases. The V segment lost 3 bases and the J segment 4 bases; nucleotides outside the gene matches: 5. CDR3 length equals 15 residues. Germline V gene lookup returns CDR1 GTSNPN and CDR2 SVGIG (reference sequence). CDR3 nucleotides: TGTGCCTGGAGAAACCGGGACAGGTATAATTCACCCCTCCACTTT. Its translation: CAWRNRDRYNSPLHF.

The genes are TRBV19 and TRBJ1-1; 9 bases agree with TRBD1. V lost 9 bases, J lost 0 bases, and 5 bases stayed unmatched. The V gene's germline CDR1 is LNHDA and CDR2 SQIVND (reference sequence). The CDR3 is made up of 14 amino acids. CDR3 loop: CASGQGTLNTEAFF. The CDR3 region has the DNA TGTGCCAGCGGACAGGGGACATTGAACACTGAAGCTTTCTTT.

V is TRBV11-1 and J is TRBJ1-6; D is unclear. The germline CDR1 and CDR2 sequences are SGHAT and FQDESV (reference sequence). The CDR3 contains 13 residues. Trimming took 3 bases from V and 7 from J, leaving 7 bases between them. DNA for the CDR3: TGTGCCAGCAGCTTTGAAGGGAATTCACCCCTCCACTTT. Translated: CASSFEGNSPLHF.

This clone occurred once. This chain links TRBV7-8 with TRBJ1-1, with no clear D. The ends were cut back, 0 bases at V and 1 base at J, with 9 bases in the middle. Germline V lookup: CDR1 SGHVS, CDR2 FQNEAQ. There are 15 residues in the CDR3. The CDR3 reads CASSLASTANTEAFF. The CDR3 DNA follows: TGTGCCAGCAGCTTAGCGAGCACAGCGAACACTGAAGCTTTCTTT.

The chain employs TRBV5-1 and TRBJ2-2; no clear D. Trimming took 1 base from V and 0 from J, leaving 7 bases between them. The germline V gene has CDR1 SGHRS and CDR2 YFSETQ. This CDR3 region has 15 residues. The CDR3 DNA follows: TGCGCCAGCAGCTTGAGGTGGCCGAACACCGGGGAGCTGTTTTTT. This encodes CASSLRWPNTGELFF.

V usage is TRBV5-4 and J usage is TRBJ2-5, with TRBD2 as a possible D gene (5 bases). This CDR3 contains 14 residues. CDR1 is SGHNT, CDR2 YYREEE, per germline (reference sequence). The germline V and J ends were trimmed by 3 bases and 5 bases, with 14 bases remaining between them. The CDR3 DNA reads as TGTGCCAGCAGCTCCCCCAGAGCGGAGGAGACCCAGTACTTC. Translation: CASSSPRAEETQYF.

Worth noting for this clone: Additional DNA sequences in this sample encode the identical CDR3. This chain uses TRBV6-1 with TRBJ1-2, with D unresolved. The CDR3 sequence is 11 residues long. Germline values: CDR1 MNHNS, CDR2 SASEGT. V lost 3 bases and J lost 8, with 7 bases in between. CDR3 DNA sequence: TGTGCCAGCAGTGATAGGTTGGGCTACACCTTC. Its protein product is CASSDRLGYTF.

The chain uses TRBV2 and TRBJ2-7; 9 positions match TRBD1. With V trimmed by 3 bases and J by 2 bases, 8 bases remained unmatched. Germline lookup yields CDR1 SNHLY and CDR2 FYNNEI. The CDR3 loop spans 16 amino acids. The CDR3 loop is CASSDHGTGNPYEQYF. CDR3 bases: TGTGCCAGCAGTGATCATGGGACAGGGAATCCCTACGAGCAGTACTTC. The full variable domain, rest sourced from reference TRBV2 and TRBJ2-7, is EPEVTQTPSHQVTQMGQEVILRCVPISNHLYFYWYRQILGQKVEFLVSFYNNEISEKSEIFDDQFSVERPDGSNFTLKIRSTKLEDSAMYFCASSDHGTGNPYEQYFGPGTRLTVT.

This clone was counted many times. The V and J genes are TRBV7-8 and TRBJ1-4, with D unresolved. Germline lookup yields CDR1 SGHVS and CDR2 FQNEAQ. Deletions cut 1 base from V and 0 bases from J, with 12 bases between. The CDR3 runs to 17 residues. Written as DNA, the CDR3 is TGTGCCAGCAGCTTAGGGTACCAGAGACCAACTAATGAAAAACTGTTTTTT. Protein sequence: CASSLGYQRPTNEKLFF.

This sequence joins TRBV10-2 and TRBJ2-4; TRBD1 might be the D (6 bases). Trimming cost V 2 bases and J 3 bases, with 23 bases left between them. The CDR3 contains 19 residues. Germline values: CDR1 WSHSY, CDR2 SAAADI. CDR3 loop: CASSEDEGTTKPGKNIQYF. The CDR3 DNA reads as TGCGCCAGCAGTGAGGACGAGGGGACAACTAAACCGGGCAAAAACATTCAGTACTTC.

The chain carries TRBV2 and TRBJ2-3; D gene uncertain. CDR3 length equals 13 residues. The germline CDR1 and CDR2 sequences are SNHLY and FYNNEI. The V gene lost 9 bases and the J gene lost 0 bases, with 10 bases spanning the gap. The CDR3 region has the DNA TGTGCCAGAGCAAAAACTAGCACAGATACGCAGTATTTT. It specifies CARAKTSTDTQYF.